The 30 T cell receptor beta chains given below trace back to one sample, sequenced in a study of T cells in severe cutaneous drug reactions. The patients sequenced had a carbamazepine-induced Stevens-Johnson syndrome or toxic epidermal necrolysis reaction. TCR subtype-specific primers in iRepertoire multiplex PCR prepared libraries for bulk and single-cell sequencing. TCRdb re-called the multiplex PCR reads; every CDR3 protein appears as one record, without DNA. The sample totals some 2,800 distinct CDR3 sequences. The sequencing input was cells from a skin blister. These receptor sequences come from a human donor with toxic epidermal necrolysis, a severe cutaneous drug reaction.

The V and J genes are TRBV2 and TRBJ2-7. This CDR3 spans 11 amino acids. The germline CDR1 and CDR2 sequences are SNHLY and FYNNEI. The CDR3: CASSESSEQYF. Filled out from reference TRBV2 and TRBJ2-7, the complete variable domain reads EPEVTQTPSHQVTQMGQEVILRCVPISNHLYFYWYRQILGQKVEFLVSFYNNEISEKSEIFDDQFSVERPDGSNFTLKIRSTKLEDSAMYFCASSESSEQYFGPGTRLTVT.

This clonotype is labeled medium-sized based on frequency. The J gene is TRBJ2-1, the V gene TRBV28; the TCRdb call, TRBD2, lacks DNA for checking. Germline V lookup: CDR1 MDHEN, CDR2 SYDVKM. CDR3 size: 14 residues. CDR3 amino acids: CASFTSGVYNEQFF. The whole variable domain, filled in from reference TRBV28 and TRBJ2-1, reads DVKVTQSSRYLVKRTGEKVFLECVQDMDHENMFWYRQDPGLGLRLIYFSYDVKMKEKGDIPEGYSVSREKKERFSLILESASTNQTSMYLCASFTSGVYNEQFFGPGTRLTVL.

Measured by frequency, this clonotype is medium-sized. The CDR3 loop is CASSIGLASTGELFF. The V gene is TRBV19, the J gene TRBJ2-2; TCRdb outputs TRBD2, but without DNA this stays unchecked. CDR3 size: 15 residues. The V gene's germline CDR1 is LNHDA and CDR2 SQIVND (reference sequence). Complete variable domain (other parts from reference TRBV19 and TRBJ2-2): DGGITQSPKYLFRKEGQNVTLSCEQNLNHDAMYWYRQDPGQGLRLIYYSQIVNDFQKGDIAEGYSVSREKKESFPLTVTSAQKNPTAFYLCASSIGLASTGELFFGEGSRLTVL.

This clonotype shows up as medium-sized (0.01 to 0.1%) by frequency. This chain links TRBV6-5 with TRBJ2-7; TCRdb selects TRBD1, and the lack of DNA leaves this call unchecked. The CDR3 spans 15 residues. Germline V gives CDR1 MNHEY, CDR2 SVGAGI. CDR3 amino acids: CASSFAPSPNYEQYF.

This clonotype counts as medium-sized by frequency. CDR3 protein: CASSYSNRLAGIYEQYF. The gene calls are TRBV6-6 and TRBJ2-7; there is no DNA to check the TCRdb D call of TRBD2. The CDR3 runs 17 residues. Germline lookup yields CDR1 MNHNY and CDR2 SVGAGI (reference sequence).

The rearrangement links TRBV18 to TRBJ1-1. CDR3 length equals 13 residues. Germline V gene lookup returns CDR1 KGHSH and CDR2 LQKENI. The CDR3 here is CASSPTLNTEAFF.

The chain recombines TRBV6-5 with TRBJ2-7; TCRdb returns TRBD1, unconfirmable since there is no DNA. The CDR3 totals 14 residues. CDR1 and CDR2 (germline): MNHEY, SVGAGI. CDR3 in amino acids: CASRGHGHRDEQYF.

The rearrangement joins TRBV7-8 to TRBJ2-1; there is no DNA to check the TCRdb D call of TRBD2. Germline V gives CDR1 SGHVS, CDR2 FQNEAQ. The CDR3 has 15 amino acids. CDR3 loop: CASSLGLAGGLEQFF.

V gene TRBV11-1 combines with J gene TRBJ2-7; checking the TCRdb D call of TRBD1 is not possible without DNA. Germline V gene data show CDR1 as SGHAT and CDR2 as FQDESV (reference sequence). The CDR3 runs to 14 residues. The CDR3 reads CASSFGQVKYEQYF.

According to its frequency, this clonotype is medium-sized. The chain links TRBV20-1 to TRBJ1-6; the TCRdb D gene call, TRBD1, has no DNA to confirm it. This CDR3 is built from 14 residues. Germline CDR1 DFQATT, CDR2 SNEGSKA (reference sequence). The CDR3 protein is CSAQAGRGNSPLHF.

This clonotype ranks as medium-sized in terms of frequency. The chain combines TRBV29-1 with TRBJ2-5; there is no DNA to check the TCRdb D call of TRBD1. The CDR3 length is 13 residues. CDR1 SQVTM and CDR2 ANQGSEA come from the germline V gene. This chain's CDR3 is CSVFGTVMETQYF.

J is TRBJ1-1 and V is TRBV7-3. Germline V gene sequence: CDR1 SGHTA, CDR2 FQGTGA. The CDR3 sequence is 16 residues long. CDR3 protein: CASSLTVGSMNTEAFF.

This clonotype counts as medium-sized by frequency. CDR3 loop: CASSRGGWGSGELFF. This chain connects TRBV6-5 to TRBJ2-2; TCRdb indicates TRBD2, and absent DNA this call remains unverified. From germline, CDR1 is MNHEY and CDR2 SVGAGI. The CDR3 contains 15 residues.

This rearrangement joins TRBV6-5 to TRBJ2-5; no DNA is available, so the TRBD1 call from TCRdb remains unchecked. The CDR3 has 14 residues. Germline-derived CDR1 and CDR2 are MNHEY and SVGAGI. Here the CDR3 reads CASSSGDIGETQYF.

This clonotype is identified as medium-sized from frequency. This chain links TRBV5-5 with TRBJ2-7; TCRdb's D gene call, TRBD1, goes unchecked for lack of DNA. The CDR3 spans 15 residues. Germline lookup yields CDR1 SGHKS and CDR2 YYEKEE (reference sequence). The CDR3 reads CASSWAGTVTYEQYF.

This chain links TRBV6-1 with TRBJ1-1; TCRdb picks TRBD1, but there is no DNA to check that call. CDR1 and CDR2 (germline): MNHNS, SASEGT. The CDR3 runs to 15 residues. The CDR3 loop is CASSVFTGADTEAFF.

This clonotype is called medium-sized based on its frequency. The chain couples TRBV30 to TRBJ2-3; TCRdb's D call, TRBD1, is unchecked because there is no DNA. The CDR3 spans 16 residues. Germline CDR1 and CDR2: GTSNPN and SVGIG (reference sequence). The chain's CDR3 is CAWRIGWGQVTDTQYF.

The rearrangement uses TRBV11-2 and TRBJ2-3; TCRdb picks TRBD2, but there is no DNA to check that call. The germline V gene encodes CDR1 SGHAT and CDR2 FQNNGV. This CDR3 has 16 amino acids. CDR3 amino acids: CASSFGLAGETDTQYF.

The chain uses TRBV7-2 and TRBJ2-7. CDR1 is SGHTA, CDR2 FQGNSA, per germline. There are 14 residues in the CDR3. CDR3 loop: CASSSGASSYEQYF.

V and J are TRBV2 and TRBJ2-1; TCRdb designates TRBD1, a call that cannot be tested without DNA. There are 14 residues in the CDR3. Germline CDR1 and CDR2: SNHLY and FYNNEI. The CDR3: CASYRDRQHNEQFF.

The gene calls are TRBV29-1 and TRBJ2-1; TCRdb lists TRBD1, though no DNA is available to test this call. Germline V lookup: CDR1 SQVTM, CDR2 ANQGSEA. The CDR3 has 12 amino acids. This CDR3 is CSVPRGNHEQFF.

The chain is built from TRBV19 and TRBJ1-1; TCRdb selects TRBD1, and the lack of DNA leaves this call unchecked. Per the germline V gene, CDR1 is LNHDA and CDR2 is SQIVND (reference sequence). This CDR3 is 14 amino acids long. Here the CDR3 reads CASRRGQRNTEAFF.

The chain links TRBV6-2 or TRBV6-3 to TRBJ2-2; the TCRdb D gene call, TRBD1, has no DNA to confirm it. The CDR3 spans 17 residues. CDR1 MNHEY and CDR2 SVGEGT come from the germline V gene. CDR3 amino acids: CAIRPRPGTGNTGELFF.

This clonotype is called medium-sized (0.01 to 0.1%) based on its frequency. The V call is TRBV27, the J call TRBJ2-7; TCRdb's assignment of TRBD2 cannot be checked, as there is no DNA. Germline V lookup: CDR1 MNHEY, CDR2 SMNVEV (reference sequence). This CDR3 contains 15 residues. The CDR3 protein is CASSPGALAPLEQYF.

By frequency, this clonotype is medium-sized. The gene calls are TRBV18 and TRBJ2-5. This CDR3 is built from 12 residues. CDR1 is KGHSH, CDR2 LQKENI, per germline. The CDR3: CASSPPQETQYF.

V and J are TRBV18 and TRBJ2-7. The CDR3 length is 13 residues. Germline values: CDR1 KGHSH, CDR2 LQKENI. The CDR3: CASSPTSNYEQYF.

The rearrangement joins TRBV7-3 to TRBJ2-3; the D call from TCRdb, TRBD2, cannot be confirmed without DNA. This CDR3 has 15 residues. Germline CDR1 reads SGHTA; CDR2 reads FQGTGA. The CDR3: CASSLGGRTQDTQYF.

This clonotype is classed as medium-sized by frequency. This chain links TRBV28 with TRBJ2-5; the D gene TCRdb calls, TRBD1, cannot be checked with no DNA. The CDR3 spans 15 residues. Germline CDR1 MDHEN, CDR2 SYDVKM. CDR3 in amino acids: CASSPSRTARETQYF.

This clonotype is called medium-sized based on its frequency. V is TRBV6-5 and J is TRBJ2-1; without DNA, the TCRdb call of TRBD2 cannot be checked. The CDR3 covers 16 residues. The germline CDR1 and CDR2 sequences are MNHEY and SVGAGI. The CDR3 spells CASSLGLAGERETQFF.

This clonotype shows up as medium-sized by frequency. J is TRBJ2-5 and V is TRBV20-1. Germline CDR1 is DFQATT and CDR2 is SNEGSKA (reference sequence). This CDR3 is built from 12 residues. Here the CDR3 reads CSANWDQETQYF.